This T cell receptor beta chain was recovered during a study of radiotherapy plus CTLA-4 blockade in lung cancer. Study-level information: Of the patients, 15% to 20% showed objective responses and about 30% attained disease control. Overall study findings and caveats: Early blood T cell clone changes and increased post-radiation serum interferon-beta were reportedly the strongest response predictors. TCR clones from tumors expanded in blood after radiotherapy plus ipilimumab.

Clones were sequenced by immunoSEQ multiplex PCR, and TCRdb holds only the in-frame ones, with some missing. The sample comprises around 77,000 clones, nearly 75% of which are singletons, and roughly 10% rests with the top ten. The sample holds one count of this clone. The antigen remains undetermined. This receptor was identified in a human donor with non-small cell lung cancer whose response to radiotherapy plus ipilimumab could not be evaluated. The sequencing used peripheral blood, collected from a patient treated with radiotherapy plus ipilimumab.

CDR3: CASSLVGGRATYEQYF. The CDR3 DNA follows: TGTGCCAGCAGCTTAGTGGGCGGGAGGGCAACCTACGAGCAGTACTTC. The chain uses TRBV7-9 and TRBJ2-7; 9 nucleotides line up with TRBD2. The CDR3 length is 16 residues. Germline-derived CDR1 and CDR2 are SEHNR and FQNEAQ (reference sequence). V shed 1 base and J 2 bases; nucleotides not matched to a gene: 6.